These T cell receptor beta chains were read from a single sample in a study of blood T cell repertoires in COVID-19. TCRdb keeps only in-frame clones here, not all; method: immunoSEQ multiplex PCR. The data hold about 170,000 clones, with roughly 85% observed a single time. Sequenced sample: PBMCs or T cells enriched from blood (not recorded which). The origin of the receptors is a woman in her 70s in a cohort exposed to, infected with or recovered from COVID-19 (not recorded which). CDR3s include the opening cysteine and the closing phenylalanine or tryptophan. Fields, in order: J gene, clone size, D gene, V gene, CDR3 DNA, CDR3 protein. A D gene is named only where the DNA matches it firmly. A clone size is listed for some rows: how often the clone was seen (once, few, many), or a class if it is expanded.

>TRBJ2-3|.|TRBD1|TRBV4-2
TGTGCCAGCAGCCCAAGAGGACAGGGGATCACAGATACGCAGTATTTT
CASSPRGQGITDTQYF
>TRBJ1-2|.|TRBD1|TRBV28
TGTGCCAGCAGTTTATCGGACAGGGTGGAGGGCTACACCTTC
CASSLSDRVEGYTF
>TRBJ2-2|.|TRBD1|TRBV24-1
TGTGCCACCAGCTCACAGGGGGCGAACACCGGGGAGCTGTTTTTT
CATSSQGANTGELFF
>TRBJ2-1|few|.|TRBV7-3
TGTGCCAGCAGCTCGGGAAAATACAATGAGCAGTTCTTC
CASSSGKYNEQFF
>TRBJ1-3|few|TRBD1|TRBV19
TGTGCCACTAGGACAGGGGGATCTGGAAACACCATATATTTT
CATRTGGSGNTIYF
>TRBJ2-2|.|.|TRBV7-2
TGTGCCAGCAGCTTAAACCCGGCTAGCATACCCGGGGAGCTGTTTTTT
CASSLNPASIPGELFF
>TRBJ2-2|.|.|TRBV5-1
TGCGCCAGCAGCTTGGGGACAGCAAACACCGGGGAGCTGTTTTTT
CASSLGTANTGELFF
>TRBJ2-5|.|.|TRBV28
TGTGCCAGCAGTCCCCGTCTAGTGAAGCGAGAGACCCAGTACTTC
CASSPRLVKRETQYF
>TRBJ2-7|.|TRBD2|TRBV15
TGTGCCACCAGCAGAGGCGGGACTAGTGTGAGGAAAGAGCAGTACTTC
CATSRGGTSVRKEQYF
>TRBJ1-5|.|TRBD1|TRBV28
TGTGCCAGCAGCCTAGGACAGGGTAGGAGCAATCAGCCCCAGCATTTT
CASSLGQGRSNQPQHF
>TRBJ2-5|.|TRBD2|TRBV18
TGTGCCAGCTCACCCCTAGCGGGAGGGTACGAGACCCAGTACTTC
CASSPLAGGYETQYF
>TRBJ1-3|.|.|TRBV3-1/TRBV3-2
TGTGCCAGCAGCCAAGGGGCGGGAAACACCATATATTTT
CASSQGAGNTIYF
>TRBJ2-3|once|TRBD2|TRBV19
TGTGCCAGTACCCGCGGCATAGCGGGAGACACAGATACGCAGTATTTT
CASTRGIAGDTDTQYF
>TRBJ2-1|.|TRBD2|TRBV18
TGTGCCAGCTCTATCGGGACTAGCAGCTCCAATGAGCAGTTCTTC
CASSIGTSSSNEQFF
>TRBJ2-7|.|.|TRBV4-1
TGCGCCAGCAGCCGATTTATTGGCGCCAGGGGATCGGAGCAGTACTTC
CASSRFIGARGSEQYF
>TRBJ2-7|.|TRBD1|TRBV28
TGTGCCAGCGTCGGTGCCGGGACAGGCACCTACGAGCAGTACTTC
CASVGAGTGTYEQYF
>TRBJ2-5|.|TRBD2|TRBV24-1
TGTGCCACCAGTGATTGGGGTAGCGGGATGCAAGAGACCCAGTACTTC
CATSDWGSGMQETQYF
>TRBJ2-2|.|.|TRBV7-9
TGTGCCAGCAGGGTGGAGTGGACCGGGGAGCTGTTTTTT
CASRVEWTGELFF
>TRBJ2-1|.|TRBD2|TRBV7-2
TGTGCCAGCAGCTTAGGGCTAGCGGGAGCCAACAATGAGCAGTTCTTC
CASSLGLAGANNEQFF
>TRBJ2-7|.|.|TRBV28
TGTGCCAGCAGTTTGCAAGGGAGCGAGCAGTACTTC
CASSLQGSEQYF
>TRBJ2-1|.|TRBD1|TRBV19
TGTGCCAGTACAGGGACAGGAGCCTACAATGAGCAGTTCTTC
CASTGTGAYNEQFF
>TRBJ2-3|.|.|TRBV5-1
TGCGCCAGCAGCTTGGGGCCAGAGGGCACAGATACGCAGTATTTT
CASSLGPEGTDTQYF
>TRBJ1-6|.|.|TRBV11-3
TGTGCCAGCAGCTTAGTACGGAATTCACCCCTCCACTTT
CASSLVRNSPLHF
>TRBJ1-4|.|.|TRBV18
TGTGCCAGCTCACCACGGGACACTTATGCAACTAATGAAAAACTGTTTTTT
CASSPRDTYATNEKLFF
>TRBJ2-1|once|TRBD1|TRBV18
TGTGCCAGCTCACCAACAGGGGGCCCAGGGTCTATGTCCTACAATGAGCAGTTCTTC
CASSPTGGPGSMSYNEQFF
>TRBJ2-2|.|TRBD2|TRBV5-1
TGCGCCAGTCACCAGACTAGCGGGAGGACCGGGGAGCTGTTTTTT
CASHQTSGRTGELFF
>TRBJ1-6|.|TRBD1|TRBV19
TGTGCCTGTGGGCAGACAGGGGGCTCTTCACCCCTCCACTTT
CACGQTGGSSPLHF
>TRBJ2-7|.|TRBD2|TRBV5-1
TGCGCCAGCAGCTCGCAGACTAGCCGACGAACCTACGAGCAGTACTTC
CASSSQTSRRTYEQYF
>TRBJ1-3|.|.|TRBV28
TGTGCCGCGTGGGGGGGTCCAAGCTCTGGAAACACCATATATTTT
CAAWGGPSSGNTIYF
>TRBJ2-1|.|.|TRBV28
TGTGCCAGCAGTTTGCTAGGGGCATCCTACAATGAGCAGTTCTTC
CASSLLGASYNEQFF
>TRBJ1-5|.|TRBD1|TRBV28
TGTGCCAGCAGTTTGGTGGGGACAGGGGCTCAGCCCCAGCATTTT
CASSLVGTGAQPQHF
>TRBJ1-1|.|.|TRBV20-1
TGCAGTGCTAGAACACCAGAGGCGACTTTCTTT
CSARTPEATFF
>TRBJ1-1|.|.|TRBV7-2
TGTGCCAGCAGCTTGTACGGGGGAAAGGCTTCGATGAACACTGAAGCTTTCTTT
CASSLYGGKASMNTEAFF
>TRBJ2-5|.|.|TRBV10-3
TGTGCCATCGGAGGGCCCCGGGAGACCCAGTACTTC
CAIGGPRETQYF
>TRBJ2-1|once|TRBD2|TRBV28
TGTGCCAGCAGTTTCTCTGGCGGGAGGTACAATGAGCAGTTCTTC
CASSFSGGRYNEQFF
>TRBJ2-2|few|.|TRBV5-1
TGCGCCAGCAGCGTCGGACAGCACGCGAACACCGGGGAGCTGTTTTTT
CASSVGQHANTGELFF
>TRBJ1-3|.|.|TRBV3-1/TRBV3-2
TGTGCCAGCAGCCAAGATGAGATCGCCATATATTTT
CASSQDEIAIYF
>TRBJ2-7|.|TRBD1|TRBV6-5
TGTGCCAGCAGTTCGTGGGGACAGGGGGCTTACGAGCAGTACTTC
CASSSWGQGAYEQYF
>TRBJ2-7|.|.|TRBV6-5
TGTGCCAGCAGTTCGAGGGACAAGGGACATCTCTACGAGCAGTACTTC
CASSSRDKGHLYEQYF
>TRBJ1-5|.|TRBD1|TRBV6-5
TGTGCCAGCCGATCCGCCGGGACAGGGGGCGTTCTCCAGCATTTT
CASRSAGTGGVLQHF
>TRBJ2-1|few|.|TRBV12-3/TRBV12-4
TGTGCCAGCAGTTTACAGCGAGAGGCGGTGCAGTTCTTC
CASSLQREAVQFF
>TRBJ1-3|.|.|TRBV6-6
TGTGCCAGCACGGAACAGAGAAACACCATATATTTT
CASTEQRNTIYF
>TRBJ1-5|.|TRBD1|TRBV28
TGTGCCAGCAGATCTACAGGGGATAGCAATCAGCCCCAGCATTTT
CASRSTGDSNQPQHF
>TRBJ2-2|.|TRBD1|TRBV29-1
TGCAGCGTTCGGGACAGGGAGGTCGGGGAGCTGTTTTTT
CSVRDREVGELFF
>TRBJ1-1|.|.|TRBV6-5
TGTGCCAGCAGTTACTCGGCGGGGGCGAGGGACACTGAAGCTTTCTTT
CASSYSAGARDTEAFF
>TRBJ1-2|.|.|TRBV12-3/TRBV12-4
TGTGCCAGCAGTTTAGAAGGAGGTGGCTACACCTTC
CASSLEGGGYTF
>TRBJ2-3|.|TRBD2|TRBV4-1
TGCGCCAGCAGCCAAGATGAGAGGGGAGGGAAAGATACGCAGTATTTT
CASSQDERGGKDTQYF
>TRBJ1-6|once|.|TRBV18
TGTGCCAGCTCACCACCCTCCGCAGTCTTATATAATTCACCCCTCCACTTT
CASSPPSAVLYNSPLHF
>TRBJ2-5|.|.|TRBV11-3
TGTGCCAGCAGCTTAGTGAGAGAGTACCAAGAGACCCAGTACTTC
CASSLVREYQETQYF
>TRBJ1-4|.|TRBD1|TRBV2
TGTGCCAGCAGTGAAAATCAGGGGGTCTCGGACTATAATGAAAAACTGTTTTTT
CASSENQGVSDYNEKLFF
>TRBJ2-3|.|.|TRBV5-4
TGTGCCAGCAGCAGGGGTCAGGAAGGGACAGATACGCAGTATTTT
CASSRGQEGTDTQYF
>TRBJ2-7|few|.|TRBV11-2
TGTGCCAGCAGCCCAGGCCCAGACGTATACGAGCAGTACTTC
CASSPGPDVYEQYF
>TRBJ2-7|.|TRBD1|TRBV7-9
TGTGCCAGCAGCTTAGCCGCGGGACAGGGCCCCTACGAGCAGTACTTC
CASSLAAGQGPYEQYF
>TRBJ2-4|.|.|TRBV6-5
TGTGCCAGCAAGGCGGCGACAGGAGCCAAAAACATTCAGTACTTC
CASKAATGAKNIQYF
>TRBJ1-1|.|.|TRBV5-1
TGCGCCAGCCGGAGGGTTGAGAACACTGAAGCTTTCTTT
CASRRVENTEAFF
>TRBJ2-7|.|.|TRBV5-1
TGCGCCAGCAGCTTGGCCGCGAGGCAGTTCGAGCAGTACTTC
CASSLAARQFEQYF
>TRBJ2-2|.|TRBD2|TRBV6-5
TGTGCCAGCAGTTTGGGACTAGCGGCCGTCACCGGGGAGCTGTTTTTT
CASSLGLAAVTGELFF